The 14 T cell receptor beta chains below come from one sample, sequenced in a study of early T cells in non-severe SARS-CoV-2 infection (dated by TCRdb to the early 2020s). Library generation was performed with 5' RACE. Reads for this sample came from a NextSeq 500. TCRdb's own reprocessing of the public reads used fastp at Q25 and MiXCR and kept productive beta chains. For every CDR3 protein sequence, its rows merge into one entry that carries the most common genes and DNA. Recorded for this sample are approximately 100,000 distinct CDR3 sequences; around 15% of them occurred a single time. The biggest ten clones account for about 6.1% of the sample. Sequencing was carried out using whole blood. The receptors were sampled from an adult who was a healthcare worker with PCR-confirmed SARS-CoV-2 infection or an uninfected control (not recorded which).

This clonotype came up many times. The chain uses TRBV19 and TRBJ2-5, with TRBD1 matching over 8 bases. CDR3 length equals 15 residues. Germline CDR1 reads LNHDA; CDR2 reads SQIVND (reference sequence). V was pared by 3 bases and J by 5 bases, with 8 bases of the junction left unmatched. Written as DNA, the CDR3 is TGTGCCAGTAGTATCGGCCCAGGGGGCGGGGAGACCCAGTACTTC. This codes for CASSIGPGGGETQYF.

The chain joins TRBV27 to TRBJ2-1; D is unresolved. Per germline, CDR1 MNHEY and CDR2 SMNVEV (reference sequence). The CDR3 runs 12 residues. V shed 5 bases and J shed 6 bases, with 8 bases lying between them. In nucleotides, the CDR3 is TGTGCCAGCAGTCCAGGTAGCAATGAGCAGTTCTTC. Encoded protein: CASSPGSNEQFF.

As DNA, the CDR3 is TGTGCCAGCAGCTCCCGGACTGGGGATGAGCAGTTCTTC. Translating it yields CASSSRTGDEQFF. V gene TRBV7-2 combines with J gene TRBJ2-1, with TRBD2 as a possible D gene (5 bases). Germline V gives CDR1 SGHTA, CDR2 FQGNSA. V was pared by 4 bases and J by 8 bases, with 12 bases between. This CDR3 is built from 13 residues.

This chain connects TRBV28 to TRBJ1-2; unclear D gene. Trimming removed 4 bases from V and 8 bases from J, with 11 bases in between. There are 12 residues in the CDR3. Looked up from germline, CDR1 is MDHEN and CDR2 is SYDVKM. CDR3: CASSSSGEGYTF. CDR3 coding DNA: TGTGCCAGCAGTTCGTCTGGGGAGGGCTACACCTTC.

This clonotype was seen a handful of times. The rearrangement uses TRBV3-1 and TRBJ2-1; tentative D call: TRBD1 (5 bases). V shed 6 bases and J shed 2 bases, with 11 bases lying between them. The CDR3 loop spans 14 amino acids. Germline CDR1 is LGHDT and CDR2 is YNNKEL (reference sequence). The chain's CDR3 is CASRLQGTYNEQFF. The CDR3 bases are TGTGCCAGCAGGCTTCAGGGAACCTACAATGAGCAGTTCTTC.

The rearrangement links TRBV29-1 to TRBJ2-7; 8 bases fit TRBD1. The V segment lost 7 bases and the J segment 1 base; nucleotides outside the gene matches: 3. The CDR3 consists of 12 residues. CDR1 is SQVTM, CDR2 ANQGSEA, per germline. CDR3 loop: CSARQGSYEQYF. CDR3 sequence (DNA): TGCAGCGCCCGACAGGGGTCCTACGAGCAGTACTTC.

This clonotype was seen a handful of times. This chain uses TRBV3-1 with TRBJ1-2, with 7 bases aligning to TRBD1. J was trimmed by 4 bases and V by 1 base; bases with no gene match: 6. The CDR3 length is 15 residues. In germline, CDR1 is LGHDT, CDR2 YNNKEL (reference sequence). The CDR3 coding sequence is TGTGCCAGCAGCCAAGTTTCAGGGGGGGGCTATGGCTACACCTTC. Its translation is CASSQVSGGGYGYTF.

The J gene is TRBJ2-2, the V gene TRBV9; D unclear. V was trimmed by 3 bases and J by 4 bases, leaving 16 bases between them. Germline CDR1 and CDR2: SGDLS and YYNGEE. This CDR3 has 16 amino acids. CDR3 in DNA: TGTGCCAGCAGCGATAGCCCGTCCAGTGGCACCGGGGAGCTGTTTTTT. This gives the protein CASSDSPSSGTGELFF. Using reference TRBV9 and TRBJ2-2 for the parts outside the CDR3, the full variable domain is DSGVTQTPKHLITATGQRVTLRCSPRSGDLSVYWYQQSLDQGLQFLIQYYNGEERAKGNILERFSAQQFPDLHSELNLSSLELGDSALYFCASSDSPSSGTGELFFGEGSRLTVL.

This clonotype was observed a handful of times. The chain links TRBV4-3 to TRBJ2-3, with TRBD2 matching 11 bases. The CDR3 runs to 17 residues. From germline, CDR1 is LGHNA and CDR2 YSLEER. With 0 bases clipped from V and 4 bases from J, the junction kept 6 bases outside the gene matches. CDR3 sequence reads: CASSQDVSGGAPDTQYF. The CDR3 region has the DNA TGCGCCAGCAGCCAAGATGTTAGCGGGGGGGCCCCAGATACGCAGTATTTT.

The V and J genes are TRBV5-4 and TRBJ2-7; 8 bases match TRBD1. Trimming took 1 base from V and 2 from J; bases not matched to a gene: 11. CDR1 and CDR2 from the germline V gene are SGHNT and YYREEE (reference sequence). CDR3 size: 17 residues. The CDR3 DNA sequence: TGTGCCAGCAGCTTGAAGTACCGGACAGGGAATACCTACGAGCAGTACTTC. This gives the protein CASSLKYRTGNTYEQYF.

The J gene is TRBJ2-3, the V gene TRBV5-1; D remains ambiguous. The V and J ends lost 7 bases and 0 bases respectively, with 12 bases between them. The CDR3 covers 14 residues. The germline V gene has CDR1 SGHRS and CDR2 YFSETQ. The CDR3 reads CASHARQSTDTQYF. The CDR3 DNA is TGCGCCAGCCATGCAAGGCAAAGCACAGATACGCAGTATTTT. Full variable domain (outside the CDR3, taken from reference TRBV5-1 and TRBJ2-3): KAGVTQTPRYLIKTRGQQVTLSCSPISGHRSVSWYQQTPGQGLQFLFEYFSETQRNKGNFPGRFSGRQFSNSRSEMNVSTLELGDSALYLCASHARQSTDTQYFGPGTRLTVL.

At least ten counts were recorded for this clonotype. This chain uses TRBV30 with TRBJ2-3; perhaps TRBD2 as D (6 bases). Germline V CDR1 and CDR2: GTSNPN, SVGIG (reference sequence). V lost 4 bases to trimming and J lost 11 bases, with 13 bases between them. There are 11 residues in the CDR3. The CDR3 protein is CAWTGGLKQYF. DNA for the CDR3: TGTGCCTGGACCGGGGGTTTAAAGCAGTATTTT.

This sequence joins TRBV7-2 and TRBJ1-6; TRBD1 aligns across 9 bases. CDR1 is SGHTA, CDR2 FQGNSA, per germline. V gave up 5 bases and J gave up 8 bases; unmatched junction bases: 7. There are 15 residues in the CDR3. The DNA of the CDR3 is TGTGCCAGCAGCGTTTACAGGGGGCAGGATTCACCCCTCCACTTT. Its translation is CASSVYRGQDSPLHF.

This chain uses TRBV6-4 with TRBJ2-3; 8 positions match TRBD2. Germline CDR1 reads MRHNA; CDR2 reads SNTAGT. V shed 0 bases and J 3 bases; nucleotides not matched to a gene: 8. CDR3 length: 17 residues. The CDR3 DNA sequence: TGTGCCAGCAGTGACTCGATAGGCGGGGGGCCTACAGATACGCAGTATTTT. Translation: CASSDSIGGGPTDTQYF.